This TCR beta chain was recovered during a study of shared clonotypes between healthy human individuals. Produced via immunoSEQ multiplex PCR; TCRdb's table is partial and in-frame only. The table shows 450,000 or so clones, with roughly three quarters occurring only once. About this clone itself: A far larger clone is a single base away, which makes a read error likely. Other DNA variants within this sample encode the same CDR3.

What was sequenced was PBMCs. This receptor was obtained from a woman aged 40-49 years in good health. Some clones in this sample may be carry-over from other donors' samples.

CDR3: CASSHGRVGLGEKLFF. The CDR3 DNA is TGCGCCAGCAGCCACGGGAGAGTGGGGTTAGGGGAAAAACTGTTTTTC. The chain carries TRBV4-3 and TRBJ1-4; D might be TRBD1 (5 bases). This CDR3 has 16 amino acids. Looked up from germline, CDR1 is LGHNA and CDR2 is YSLEER.